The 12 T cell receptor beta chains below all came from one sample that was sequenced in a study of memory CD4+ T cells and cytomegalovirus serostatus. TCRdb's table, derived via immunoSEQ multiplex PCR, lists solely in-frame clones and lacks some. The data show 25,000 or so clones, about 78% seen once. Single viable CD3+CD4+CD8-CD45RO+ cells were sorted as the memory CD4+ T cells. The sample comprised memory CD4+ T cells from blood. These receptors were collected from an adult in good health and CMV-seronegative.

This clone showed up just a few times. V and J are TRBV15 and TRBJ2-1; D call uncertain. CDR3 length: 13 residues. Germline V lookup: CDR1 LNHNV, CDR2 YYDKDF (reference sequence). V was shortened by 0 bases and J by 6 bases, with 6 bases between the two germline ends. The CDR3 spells CATSRDYSNEQFF. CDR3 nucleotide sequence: TGTGCCACCAGCAGAGATTACAGCAATGAGCAGTTCTTC.

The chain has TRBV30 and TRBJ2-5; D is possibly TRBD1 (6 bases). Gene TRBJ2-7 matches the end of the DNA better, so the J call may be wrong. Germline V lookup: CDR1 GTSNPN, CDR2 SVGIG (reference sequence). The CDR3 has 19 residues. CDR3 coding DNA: TGTGCCTGGAGTGTATCGCGAACAGGGAGAGACCCTACCTCCTACGAGCAGTACTTC. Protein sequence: CAWSVSRTGRDPTSYEQYF.

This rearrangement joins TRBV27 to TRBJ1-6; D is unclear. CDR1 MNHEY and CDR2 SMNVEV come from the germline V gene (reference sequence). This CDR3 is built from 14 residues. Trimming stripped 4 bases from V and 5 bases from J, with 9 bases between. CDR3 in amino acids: CASSSTGNNSPLHF. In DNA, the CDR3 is TGTGCCAGCAGTTCCACCGGGAATAATTCACCCCTCCACTTT.

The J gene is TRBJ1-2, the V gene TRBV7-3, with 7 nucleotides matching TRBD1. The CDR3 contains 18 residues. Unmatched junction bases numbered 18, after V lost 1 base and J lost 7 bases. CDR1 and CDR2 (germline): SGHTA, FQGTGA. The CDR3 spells CASSLRAGQALLGLGYTF. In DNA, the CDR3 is TGTGCCAGCAGCTTAAGGGCCGGACAGGCGCTTCTGGGGCTTGGCTACACCTTC. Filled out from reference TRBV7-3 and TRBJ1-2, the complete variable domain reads GAGVSQTPSNKVTEKGKYVELRCDPISGHTALYWYRQSLGQGPEFLIYFQGTGAADDSGLPNDRFFAVRPEGSVSTLKIQRTERGDSAVYLCASSLRAGQALLGLGYTFGSGTRLTVV.

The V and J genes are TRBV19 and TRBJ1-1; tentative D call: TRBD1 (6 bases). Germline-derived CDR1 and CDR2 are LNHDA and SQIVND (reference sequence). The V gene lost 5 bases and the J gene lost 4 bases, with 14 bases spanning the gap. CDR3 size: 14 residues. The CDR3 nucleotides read TGTGCCAGTAGTGCGACCCAGGGGAGCACTGAAGCTTTCTTT. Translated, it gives CASSATQGSTEAFF. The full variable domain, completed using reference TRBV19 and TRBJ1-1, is DGGITQSPKYLFRKEGQNVTLSCEQNLNHDAMYWYRQDPGQGLRLIYYSQIVNDFQKGDIAEGYSVSREKKESFPLTVTSAQKNPTAFYLCASSATQGSTEAFFGQGTRLTVV.

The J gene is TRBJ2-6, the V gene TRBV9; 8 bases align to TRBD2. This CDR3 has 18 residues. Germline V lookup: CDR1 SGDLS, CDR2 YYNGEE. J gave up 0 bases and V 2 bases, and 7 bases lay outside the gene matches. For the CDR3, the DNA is TGTGCCAGCAGCGTTAAAGCGGGAGCGCTCTCTGGGGCCAACGTCCTGACTTTC. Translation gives CASSVKAGALSGANVLTF.

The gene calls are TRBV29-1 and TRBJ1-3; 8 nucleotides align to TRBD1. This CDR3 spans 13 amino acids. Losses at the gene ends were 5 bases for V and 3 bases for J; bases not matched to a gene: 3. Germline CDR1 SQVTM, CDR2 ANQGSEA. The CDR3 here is CSVITGGGNTIYF. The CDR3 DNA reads TGCAGCGTTATTACAGGGGGTGGAAACACCATATATTTT.

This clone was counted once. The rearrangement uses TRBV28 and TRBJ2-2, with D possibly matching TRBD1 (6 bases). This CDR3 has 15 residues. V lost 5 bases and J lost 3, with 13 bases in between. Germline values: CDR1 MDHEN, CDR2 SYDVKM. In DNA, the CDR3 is TGTGCCAGCAGTGCCCCCGGGACATACACCGGGGAGCTGTTTTTT. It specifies CASSAPGTYTGELFF.

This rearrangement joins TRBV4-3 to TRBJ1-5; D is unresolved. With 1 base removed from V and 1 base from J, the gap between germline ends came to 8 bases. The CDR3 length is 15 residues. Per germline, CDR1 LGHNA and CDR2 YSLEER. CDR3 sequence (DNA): TGCGCCAGCAGCCAAGCCCTGGGCAGCAATCAGCCCCAGCATTTT. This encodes CASSQALGSNQPQHF.

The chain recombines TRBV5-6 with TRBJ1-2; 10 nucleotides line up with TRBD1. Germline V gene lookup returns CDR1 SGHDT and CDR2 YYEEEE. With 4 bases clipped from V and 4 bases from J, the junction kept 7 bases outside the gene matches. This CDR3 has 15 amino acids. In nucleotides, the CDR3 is TGTGCCAGCAGCGTGGGGGGACAGGGGTTCTATGGCTACACCTTC. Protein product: CASSVGGQGFYGYTF.

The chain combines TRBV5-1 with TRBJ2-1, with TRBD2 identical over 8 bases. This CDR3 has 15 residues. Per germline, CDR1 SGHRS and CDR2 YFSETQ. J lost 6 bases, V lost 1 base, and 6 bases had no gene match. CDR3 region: CASSLNPGGANEQFF. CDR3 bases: TGCGCCAGCAGCTTGAACCCCGGGGGGGCCAATGAGCAGTTCTTC.

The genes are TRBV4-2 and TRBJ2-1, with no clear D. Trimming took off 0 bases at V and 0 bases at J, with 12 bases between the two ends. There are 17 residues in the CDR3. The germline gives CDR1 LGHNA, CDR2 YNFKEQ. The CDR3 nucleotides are TGTGCCAGCAGCCAAGATCAGGACGCAAGCTCCTACAATGAGCAGTTCTTC. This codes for CASSQDQDASSYNEQFF.